This T cell receptor beta chain came from a study of regulatory T cells (dated by TCRdb to 2017 to 2018). In terms of the full investigation: T-cell receptor beta repertoires of sorted regulatory, conventional CD4+ and CD8+ T cells were compared between CD3G-deficient patients and healthy controls. Broader findings and caveats from the paper: Hydrophobic residues at CDR3 positions 6 and 7 were enriched in conventional CD4+ T cells from CD3G-deficient patients, suggesting more self-reactive specificities. Repertoires from patients had restricted unique TRB V-J pairs and skewed V and J gene usage, with the strongest effect in regulatory T cells.

The germline V gene (reference sequence) yields LNHDA for CDR1 and SQIVND for CDR2. The CDR3, cysteine through phenylalanine, is 16 amino acids long. The only DNA kept is the CDR3, 48 bases in frame from the first base. V has 3 bases trimmed and J has 8 bases trimmed; junction bases matching no gene number 12. This clone was seen more than once but under ten times. There is no known antigen for this receptor. No much larger clone exists at a distance of one base, and base qualities are not known. Every CD3G-deficient patient showed evidence of autoimmunity, and the autoimmunity was more severe in two of the patients. Patients ranged from 2 to 39 years of age at testing and had reduced naive and increased memory CD4+ and CD8+ T-cell proportions. CD4+ cells were FACS-sorted into CD25-high CD127-low regulatory T cells and CD25-low CD127-high conventional CD4+ T cells. Several individuals with CD3G deficiency were included in the patient group. Patient samples and clinical data were obtained from an international physician network spanning the United States, Europe and Asia. Peripheral blood mononuclear cells were isolated by Ficoll density separation.

For the multiplex PCR, 52 forward TRBV primers and 13 reverse TRBJ primers were used, and amplification bias was corrected with both assay-based and computational methods. Within the immunoSEQ assay, multiplex PCR amplified rearranged TRB loci from genomic DNA. An Illumina HiSeq platform was used to sequence the TRB amplicons. Regarding the original processing steps: Custom algorithms error-filtered the raw sequences and aligned the raw sequences to reference gene sequences, after which the immunoSEQ online tools were used for analysis. The frequencies of productive and nonproductive TRB rearrangements were evaluated among unique sequences as well as among total sequences. Assessment of potential self-reactivity relied on the hydrophobicity of positions 6 and 7 in the TRB CDR3, along with their amino acid composition. Prism software was used to run t tests, Mann-Whitney tests or two-way ANOVA for comparisons between groups. TCRdb's version of the immuneACCESS table is confined to in-frame rearrangements and falls short of the full clone set. An unresolved V gene accounts for under half of the shortfall where checked; the remainder is of unknown origin. V, J and clone size are those of that table, while D and trimming were read from the DNA. Counted in this sample were 20,000 to 25,000 clones; nearly 90% of them appeared once. About 1.3% of the sample lies in the top ten.

Recombination connected TRBV19 to TRBJ1-4, with 7 bases in between that match TRBD1. This TCR came from a child aged 10-17 years with CD3G deficiency. Sequenced material: conventional CD4+ T cells sorted from blood. The CDR3 amino acid sequence is: CASSIGGTAQREKLFF. The nucleotide sequence reads as follows: TGTGCCAGTAGTATTGGCGGGACAGCTCAAAGAGAAAAACTGTTTTTT.